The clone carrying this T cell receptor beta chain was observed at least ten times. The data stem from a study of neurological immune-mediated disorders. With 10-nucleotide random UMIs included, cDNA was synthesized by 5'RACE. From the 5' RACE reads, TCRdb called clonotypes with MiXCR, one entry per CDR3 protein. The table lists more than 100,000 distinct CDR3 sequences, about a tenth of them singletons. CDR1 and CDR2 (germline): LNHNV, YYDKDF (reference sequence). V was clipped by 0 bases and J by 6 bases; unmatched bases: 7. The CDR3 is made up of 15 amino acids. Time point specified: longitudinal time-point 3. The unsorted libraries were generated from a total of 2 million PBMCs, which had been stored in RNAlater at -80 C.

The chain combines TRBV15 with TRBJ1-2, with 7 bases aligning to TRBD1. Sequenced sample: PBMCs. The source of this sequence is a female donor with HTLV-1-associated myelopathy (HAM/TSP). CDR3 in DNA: TGTGCCACCAGCAGAGATCCCGACAGGGTGAATGGCTACACCTTC. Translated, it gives CATSRDPDRVNGYTF.